This T cell receptor (beta chain) was captured by sequencing in a study of blood T cell repertoires in COVID-19. Study-wide background: Acute and convalescent COVID-19 specimens originated in the United States, Italy and Spain.

Measured with immunoSEQ multiplex PCR; TCRdb has only the in-frame clones, and not every one. The sample holds 350,000 to 400,000 clones, approximately 84% seen once. Cohort 3 recovery required two negative PCRs, clearance, or symptom resolution. The CDR3 extends over 12 amino acids. CDR1 and CDR2 from the germline V gene are SGHDT and YYEEEE. Trimming stripped 3 bases from V and 8 bases from J, with 11 bases between. The chain links TRBV5-6 to TRBJ1-2; possibly TRBD1 for D (6 bases). Material for sequencing was PBMCs or T cells enriched from blood (not recorded which). This TCR came from a woman aged 25 to 39 who had recovered from COVID-19. The DNA for the CDR3 is TGTGCCAGCAGCTCGGGACAATCGGGCTACACCTTC. Translating it yields CASSSGQSGYTF.